Below, 4 T cell receptor beta chains from the same sample are listed, as sequenced in a study of molecular identifiers for immune sequencing clone quantification. From the PCR reads, TCRdb called clonotypes with MiXCR, one entry per CDR3 protein. The sample records 40,000 to 45,000 distinct CDR3 sequences, more than 20% being singletons. The sample consisted of naive CD8+ T cells from blood, with Jurkat cell RNA spiked in. Subset indicated: FACS-sorted CD8+CD4-CCR7+CD45RA+ naive T cells. The receptor set was obtained from a human donor in good health. Some libraries in this study had Jurkat cell RNA spiked in.

The table lists this clonotype with many counts. The chain recombines TRBV7-9 with TRBJ2-7; D call uncertain. The CDR3 runs to 14 residues. CDR1 and CDR2 from the germline V gene are SEHNR and FQNEAQ (reference sequence). Trimming stripped 1 base from V and 2 bases from J, with 9 bases between. The CDR3 region has the DNA TGTGCCAGCAGCTTAGTTGGGCCGACCTACGAGCAGTACTTC. Its protein is CASSLVGPTYEQYF.

This clonotype occurred many times. This chain joins TRBV7-8 and TRBJ2-1; 8 bases map to TRBD2. V shed 0 bases, J shed 3 bases, and the junction held 4 bases outside the gene matches. The CDR3 contains 16 residues. Per germline, CDR1 SGHVS and CDR2 FQNEAQ. The chain's CDR3 is CASSLAHAGGYNEQFF. The CDR3 bases are TGTGCCAGCAGCTTAGCGCATGCGGGGGGCTACAATGAGCAGTTCTTC.

Remarks on this clonotype: This may be a read error: a much more frequent sequence differs by one nucleotide. The conserved phenylalanine or tryptophan is not found at the CDR3 terminus, so this likely reflects a read error. The chain recombines TRBV7-8 with TRBJ1-1; 8 bases match TRBD1. CDR1 and CDR2 from the germline V gene are SGHVS and FQNEAQ. The CDR3 covers 14 residues. V lost 8 bases, J lost 1 base, and 6 bases stayed unmatched. CDR3 sequence (DNA): TGTGCCAGCGGAATGGACAGGGAGAACACTGAAGCTTTCCTT. Its protein is CASGMDRENTEAFL.

A remark on this clonotype: Being one base from a much bigger clone, this may be a read error. The rearrangement uses TRBV20-1 and TRBJ2-7; weak D call: TRBD1 (6 bases). The V gene's germline CDR1 is DFQATT and CDR2 SNEGSKA (reference sequence). Trimming cost V 3 bases and J 5 bases, with 14 bases left between them. There are 13 residues in the CDR3. CDR3 in amino acids: CSASSAGVHEQYF. CDR3 bases: TGCAGTGCTAGCTCGGCAGGGGTACACGAGCAGTACTTC.